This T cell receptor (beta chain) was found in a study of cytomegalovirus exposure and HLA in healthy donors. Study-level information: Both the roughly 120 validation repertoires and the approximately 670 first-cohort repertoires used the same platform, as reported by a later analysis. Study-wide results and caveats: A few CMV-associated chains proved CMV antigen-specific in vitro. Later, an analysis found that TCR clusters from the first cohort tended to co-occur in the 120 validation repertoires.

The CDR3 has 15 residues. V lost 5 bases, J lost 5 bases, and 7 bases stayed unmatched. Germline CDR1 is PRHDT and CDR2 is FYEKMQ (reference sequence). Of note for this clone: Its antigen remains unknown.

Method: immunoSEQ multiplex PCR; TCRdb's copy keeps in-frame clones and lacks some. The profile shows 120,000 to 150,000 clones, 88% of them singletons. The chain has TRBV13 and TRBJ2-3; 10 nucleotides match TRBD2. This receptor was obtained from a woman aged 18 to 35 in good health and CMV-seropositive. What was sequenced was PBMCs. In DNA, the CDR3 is TGTGCCAGCAGCCTTCTAGCGGGAGATCTAGATACGCAGTATTTT. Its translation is CASSLLAGDLDTQYF.